This is a list of T cell receptor beta chains from one sample in a study of OX40 agonist ivuxolimab in advanced cancers. Measured with immunoSEQ multiplex PCR; TCRdb has only the in-frame clones, and not every one. There are roughly 60,000 clones in the sample; approximately 86% occur only once, and about 0.95% lies in the top ten. Specimen: CD4+ or CD8+ T cells sorted from blood, collected in a trial of the OX40 agonist ivuxolimab. The receptors come from an adult with an advanced solid tumor such as melanoma, head and neck, liver or kidney cancer. The CDR3 runs from the conserved cysteine through the conserved F or W. D genes are given only for firm matches. Expanded clones are given a class, and other clones once, few, many or no size at all.

>TRBJ1-1|TRBV4-1|.|.
CASSQEYGLNTEAFF
TGCGCCAGCAGCCAAGAATACGGATTGAACACTGAAGCTTTCTTT
>TRBJ2-2|TRBV11-2|TRBD2|.
CASSRYSGATGELFF
TGTGCCAGCAGTCGTTATAGCGGGGCCACCGGGGAGCTGTTTTTT
>TRBJ1-5|TRBV6-1|.|.
CASSEGDEQPQHF
TGTGCCAGCAGTGAAGGGGACGAGCAGCCCCAGCATTTT
>TRBJ1-3|TRBV6-1|.|.
CASLTGYSGNTIYF
TGTGCCAGCCTCACAGGATACTCTGGAAACACCATATATTTT
>TRBJ2-6|TRBV6-5|.|.
CASSSGAAPGANVLTF
TGTGCCAGCAGTTCCGGGGCGGCTCCTGGGGCCAACGTCCTGACTTTC
>TRBJ1-6|TRBV5-1|TRBD1|.
CASSSMTGGSYNSPLHF
TGCGCCAGCAGCTCCATGACAGGGGGCTCCTATAATTCACCCCTCCACTTT
>TRBJ1-1|TRBV29-1|TRBD1|few
CSVSGTVGTEAFF
TGCAGCGTTAGCGGGACAGTAGGGACTGAAGCTTTCTTT
>TRBJ2-1|TRBV7-7|TRBD2|.
CASSLGRENEQFF
TGTGCTAGCAGCCTGGGGCGGGAGAATGAGCAGTTCTTC
>TRBJ2-2|TRBV6-1|.|.
CASSGQATGELFF
TGTGCCAGCAGTGGACAGGCAACCGGGGAGCTGTTTTTT
>TRBJ2-3|TRBV19|.|.
CASRTGLSSTDTQYF
TGTGCCAGTAGAACCGGTCTCTCCAGCACAGATACGCAGTATTTT
>TRBJ2-7|TRBV2|.|.
CASSEQGGGEQYF
TGTGCCAGCAGTGAACAGGGGGGCGGCGAGCAGTACTTC
>TRBJ2-2|TRBV18|.|.
CASSPPSTGELFF
TGTGCCAGCTCACCACCGAGCACCGGCGAGCTGTTTTTT
>TRBJ2-1|TRBV5-1|TRBD2|.
CASSAGTSANEQFF
TGCGCCAGCAGCGCCGGGACTAGCGCCAATGAACAGTTCTTC
>TRBJ1-6|TRBV9|.|.
CASSVGERASYNSPLHF
TGTGCCAGCAGCGTAGGGGAGCGGGCCTCCTATAATTCACCCCTCCACTTT
>TRBJ1-6|TRBV2|TRBD1|.
CASGGDRNSPLHF
TGTGCCAGCGGTGGGGACAGAAATTCACCCCTCCACTTT
>TRBJ2-2|TRBV7-2|TRBD2|.
CASSLQAGGRLGELFF
TGTGCCAGCAGCCTACAAGCGGGGGGCCGTTTAGGGGAGCTGTTTTTT
>TRBJ2-7|TRBV19|.|.
CASSTPQGNQYEQYF
TGTGCCAGTAGTACTCCCCAGGGGAATCAATACGAGCAGTACTTC
>TRBJ2-6|TRBV2|TRBD1|.
CASSDRAGANVLTF
TGTGCCAGTAGCGACAGGGCTGGGGCCAACGTCCTGACTTTC
>TRBJ1-2|TRBV19|.|few
CASTIGNRRDYGYTF
TGTGCCAGTACGATAGGCAATCGCCGCGACTATGGCTACACCTTC
>TRBJ2-2|TRBV19|TRBD1|.
CASREQGAAGELFF
TGTGCCAGTAGGGAACAGGGGGCGGCCGGGGAGCTGTTTTTT
>TRBJ2-5|TRBV4-1|TRBD2|.
CASSQEITLAGGPKTQYF
TGCGCCAGCAGCCAAGAAATAACCCTAGCGGGGGGCCCAAAGACCCAGTACTTC
>TRBJ2-5|TRBV5-1|TRBD1|.
CASSPGQLQETQYF
TGCGCCAGCAGCCCGGGACAGCTCCAGGAGACCCAGTACTTC
>TRBJ2-7|TRBV4-1|TRBD2|.
CASSQGNSGRPGEQYF
TGCGCCAGCAGCCAAGGAAACAGCGGGAGGCCCGGAGAGCAGTACTTC
>TRBJ1-4|TRBV7-9|.|.
CASSLAGAGEKLFF
TGTGCCAGCAGCTTAGCAGGGGCGGGGGAAAAACTGTTTTTT
>TRBJ1-1|TRBV5-1|.|.
CASRLTVNTEAFF
TGCGCCAGCAGACTTACAGTGAACACTGAAGCTTTCTTT
>TRBJ1-3|TRBV18|TRBD1|.
CASSQGVPSSGNTIYF
TGTGCCAGCTCTCAGGGGGTTCCGAGCTCTGGAAACACCATATATTTT
>TRBJ2-5|TRBV5-6|.|.
CASSLRETQYF
TGTGCCAGCAGCTTGAGAGAGACCCAGTACTTC
>TRBJ2-3|TRBV9|TRBD2|.
CASSVVDSGARTDTQYF
TGTGCCAGCAGCGTAGTGGATAGCGGGGCCCGCACAGATACGCAGTATTTT
>TRBJ1-2|TRBV11-2|.|.
CASSSTGRYGYTF
TGTGCCAGCAGCTCGACAGGACGCTATGGCTACACCTTC
>TRBJ2-3|TRBV7-9|.|.
CASSPSTDTQYF
TGTGCCAGCAGCCCCTCGACAGATACGCAGTATTTT
>TRBJ2-3|TRBV7-3|TRBD2|.
CASSLGLAGGTDTQYF
TGTGCCAGCAGCTTAGGGCTAGCGGGAGGGACAGATACGCAGTATTTT
>TRBJ2-7|TRBV12-5|.|.
CASGLVVGRETLWQYF
TGTGCTAGTGGTTTGGTAGTGGGCAGGGAGACTCTCTGGCAGTACTTC
>TRBJ2-7|TRBV19|.|.
CASRRDRGYEQYF
TGTGCCAGTAGACGGGACCGAGGCTACGAGCAGTACTTC
>TRBJ2-7|TRBV28|.|.
CASSSGTSYEQYF
TGTGCCAGCAGCTCCGGGACAAGTTACGAGCAGTACTTC
>TRBJ2-7|TRBV18|TRBD2|once
CASSPQPGGPPRQYF
TGTGCCAGCTCACCCCAACCGGGGGGGCCCCCCAGGCAGTACTTC
>TRBJ2-7|TRBV28|TRBD1|.
CASSPGQGYEQYF
TGTGCCAGCAGCCCGGGACAGGGTTACGAGCAGTACTTC
>TRBJ2-1|TRBV11-2|.|.
CASSLAGYSVQFF
TGTGCCAGCAGCTTAGCGGGGTATTCGGTGCAGTTCTTC
>TRBJ1-2|TRBV15|.|.
CATSRARDFGGYTF
TGTGCCACCAGCAGAGCCAGGGACTTTGGCGGCTACACCTTC
>TRBJ2-5|TRBV11-2|TRBD1|.
CASSRNRGFAETQYF
TGTGCCAGCAGCCGAAACAGGGGCTTTGCGGAGACCCAGTACTTC
>TRBJ2-1|TRBV5-1|TRBD1|once
CASSRQGSEYNEQFF
TGCGCCAGCAGCCGACAGGGATCGGAATACAATGAGCAGTTCTTC
>TRBJ1-3|TRBV6-5|.|.
CASSYRGGNTIYF
TGTGCCAGCAGTTATAGGGGGGGAAACACCATATATTTT
>TRBJ2-3|TRBV10-3|.|.
CAISVRRPDTQYF
TGTGCCATCAGTGTTCGGAGACCAGATACGCAGTATTTT
>TRBJ2-1|TRBV4-2|TRBD2|.
CASSQGAPSGRNNEQFF
TGTGCCAGCAGCCAAGGCGCCCCTAGCGGGCGGAACAATGAGCAGTTCTTC
>TRBJ2-3|TRBV19|.|.
CGTGQGDTQYF
TGTGGTACAGGCCAGGGAGATACGCAGTATTTT
>TRBJ1-5|TRBV7-8|TRBD1|once
CASSAGTAVAQHF
TGTGCCAGCAGCGCAGGGACAGCGGTAGCCCAGCATTTT
>TRBJ1-4|TRBV4-2|TRBD1|once
CASSLGGGAGDEKLFF
TGTGCCAGCAGCCTAGGAGGGGGCGCAGGGGATGAAAAACTGTTTTTT
>TRBJ1-2|TRBV6-4|.|.
CASSRQFTDGYGYTF
TGTGCCAGCAGCCGACAGTTCACAGATGGTTATGGCTACACCTTC
>TRBJ1-2|TRBV5-6|TRBD1|.
CASNRGEGYTF
TGTGCCAGCAACAGGGGCGAGGGCTACACCTTC
>TRBJ1-1|TRBV6-6|.|.
CASSGWAEPNTEAFF
TGTGCCAGCAGTGGGTGGGCAGAACCAAACACTGAAGCTTTCTTT
>TRBJ1-5|TRBV28|.|.
CASSLANQPQHF
TGTGCCAGCAGTTTAGCAAATCAGCCCCAGCATTTT